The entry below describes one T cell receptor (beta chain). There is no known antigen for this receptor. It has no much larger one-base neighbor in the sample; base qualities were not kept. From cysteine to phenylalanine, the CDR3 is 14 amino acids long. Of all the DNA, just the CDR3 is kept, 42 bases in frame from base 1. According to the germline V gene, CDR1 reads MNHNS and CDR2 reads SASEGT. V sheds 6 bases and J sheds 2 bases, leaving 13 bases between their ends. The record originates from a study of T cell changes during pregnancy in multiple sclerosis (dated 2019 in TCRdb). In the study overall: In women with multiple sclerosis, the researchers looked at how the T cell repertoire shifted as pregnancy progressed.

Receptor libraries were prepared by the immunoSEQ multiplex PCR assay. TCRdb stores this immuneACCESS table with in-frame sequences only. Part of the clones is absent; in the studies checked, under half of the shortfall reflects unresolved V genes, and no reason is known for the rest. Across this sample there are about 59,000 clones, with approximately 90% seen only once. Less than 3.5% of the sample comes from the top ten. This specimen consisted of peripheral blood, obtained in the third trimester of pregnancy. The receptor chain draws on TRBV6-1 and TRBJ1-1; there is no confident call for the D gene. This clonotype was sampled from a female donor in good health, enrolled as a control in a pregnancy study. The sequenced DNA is TGTGCCAGCAGGGAGGGTTGGGGTAACACTGAAGCTTTCTTT. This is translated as CASREGWGNTEAFF.